Below, 12 T cell receptor beta chains from the same sample are listed, as sequenced in a study of cytomegalovirus exposure and HLA in healthy donors. Primers included in the PCR were 60 Vbeta and 13 Jbeta primers. Data came from immunoSEQ multiplex PCR; TCRdb stores just in-frame clones and leaves some out. This sample yields over 110,000 clones, of which around 82% are seen a single time; about 2.4% belongs to the top ten. The material sequenced was PBMCs. These receptors were taken from a woman aged 18-29 years in good health and CMV-seropositive.

The V call is TRBV4-1, the J call TRBJ1-4, with a possible D match to TRBD1 (5 bases). Deletions cut 4 bases from V and 5 bases from J, with 14 bases between. Germline CDR1 reads MGHRA; CDR2 reads YSYEKL. The CDR3 has 15 amino acids. In DNA form, the CDR3 reads TGCGCCAGCAGCCCCCACCCGGGGGAGAATGAAAAACTGTTTTTT. Translating it yields CASSPHPGENEKLFF.

This chain uses TRBV27 with TRBJ1-1; 8 nucleotides line up with TRBD1. With V trimmed by 6 bases and J by 2 bases, 5 bases remained unmatched. Germline-derived CDR1 and CDR2 are MNHEY and SMNVEV (reference sequence). The CDR3 runs 14 residues. CDR3 DNA sequence: TGTGCCAGCAGACTGGGACAGGCCAACACTGAAGCTTTCTTT. The encoded protein is CASRLGQANTEAFF.

The V and J genes are TRBV14 and TRBJ2-7; TRBD1 might be the D (6 bases). Trimming took off 2 bases at V and 2 bases at J, with 16 bases between the two ends. In germline, CDR1 is SGHDN, CDR2 FVKESK. The CDR3 is 16 amino acids. The CDR3 spells CASSQWGTPRTYEQYF. CDR3 coding DNA: TGTGCCAGCAGCCAATGGGGGACACCAAGAACCTACGAGCAGTACTTC.

This rearrangement joins TRBV5-4 to TRBJ2-5, with 10 bases matching TRBD2. The germline V gene encodes CDR1 SGHNT and CDR2 YYREEE (reference sequence). V shed 1 base and J 5 bases; nucleotides not matched to a gene: 8. The CDR3 covers 16 residues. The CDR3 sequence: CASSLLSGGFGETQYF. In DNA form, the CDR3 reads TGTGCCAGCAGCTTGCTTAGCGGGGGGTTTGGGGAGACCCAGTACTTC.

The chain couples TRBV5-1 to TRBJ2-1; D remains ambiguous. CDR3 length equals 12 residues. Trimming cost V 4 bases and J 8 bases, with 10 bases left between them. CDR1 SGHRS and CDR2 YFSETQ come from the germline V gene. In nucleotides, the CDR3 is TGCGCCAGCAGCCTCACAATCCATGAGCAGTTCTTC. Residues: CASSLTIHEQFF.

The genes are TRBV7-6 and TRBJ1-1, with D perhaps TRBD1 (5 bases). Germline assignment: CDR1 SGHVS and CDR2 FNYEAQ. The CDR3 contains 16 residues. Deletions cut 1 base from V and 2 bases from J, with 14 bases between. CDR3 sequence: CASSLVQGQQNTEAFF. The CDR3 bases are TGTGCCAGCAGCTTAGTTCAGGGCCAGCAAAACACTGAAGCTTTCTTT.

The chain uses TRBV6-1 and TRBJ2-1, with D possibly being TRBD1 (5 bases). CDR1 and CDR2 (germline): MNHNS, SASEGT. Trimming cost V 5 bases and J 4 bases, with 9 bases left between them. The CDR3 consists of 13 residues. In DNA, the CDR3 is TGTGCCAGCAGTTTACAGGAGTACAATGAGCAGTTCTTC. This sequence encodes CASSLQEYNEQFF.

This clone was seen a few times. The CDR3 bases are TGTGCCACTTCCCGGGGGGTTCACTATGGCTACACCTTC. Translating it yields CATSRGVHYGYTF. This chain links TRBV19 with TRBJ1-2; possibly TRBD1 for D (5 bases). V lost 10 bases to trimming and J lost 3 bases, with 15 bases between them. Per germline, CDR1 LNHDA and CDR2 SQIVND (reference sequence). The CDR3 is 13 residues long.

The chain employs TRBV30 and TRBJ1-6; D might be TRBD1 (6 bases). V was clipped by 5 bases and J by 7 bases, with 15 bases between them. CDR1 is GTSNPN, CDR2 SVGIG, per germline (reference sequence). This CDR3 is 14 amino acids long. The CDR3 loop is CAWAQGQGNSPLHF. The CDR3 nucleotides read TGTGCCTGGGCCCAGGGACAAGGGAATTCACCCCTCCACTTT.

The chain combines TRBV19 with TRBJ2-1; 8 nucleotides line up with TRBD1. The germline V gene encodes CDR1 LNHDA and CDR2 SQIVND (reference sequence). The CDR3 length is 15 residues. V gave up 3 bases and J gave up 8 bases; unmatched junction bases: 9. CDR3 residues: CASSIAGTGTDEQFF. CDR3 nucleotide sequence: TGTGCCAGTAGTATTGCCGGGACAGGTACGGATGAGCAGTTCTTC.

This chain connects TRBV19 to TRBJ1-4, with D unresolved. Trimming shortened V by 5 bases and J by 8 bases, and 21 bases separated the two germline ends. Germline assignment: CDR1 LNHDA and CDR2 SQIVND (reference sequence). CDR3 length: 16 amino acids. The CDR3 DNA reads TGTGCCAGTAGTCCCCCGTTGGTACGGGTGGAAGAAAAACTGTTTTTT. This translates into CASSPPLVRVEEKLFF.

This clone was seen a single time. The chain uses TRBV5-4 and TRBJ1-2; D may be TRBD1 (6 bases). This CDR3 has 14 amino acids. Germline lookup yields CDR1 SGHNT and CDR2 YYREEE (reference sequence). Trimming shortened V by 4 bases and J by 0 bases, and 10 bases separated the two germline ends. The CDR3: CASSKGTSNYGYTF. The DNA of the CDR3 is TGTGCCAGCAGCAAGGGGACATCTAACTATGGCTACACCTTC.